This T cell receptor (beta chain) was retrieved from a study of blood T cell repertoires in COVID-19. Assay: immunoSEQ multiplex PCR; the TCRdb copy retains only in-frame clones and omits some. The data show fewer than 150,000 clones, with roughly four fifths seen just once and 10% to 14% held by the top ten. The V end was cut by 0 bases, the J end by 4 bases, with 10 bases between. Germline V gene lookup returns CDR1 SGDLS and CDR2 YYNGEE. The CDR3 totals 15 residues. The sequencing sample was made of peripheral blood. V is TRBV9 and J is TRBJ1-4; D might be TRBD1 (5 bases). The receptor's source is a human donor in a cohort sampled during active COVID-19. The CDR3 region has the DNA TGTGCCAGCAGCGTAGATAGACAGCTTAATGAAAAACTGTTTTTT. Protein product: CASSVDRQLNEKLFF.